This T cell receptor (beta chain) was sequenced during a study of graft-versus-host responses after intestinal transplantation. Study-level background: For around 3 years after anti-thymocyte globulin induction, all recipients took tacrolimus and steroids.

Data came from immunoSEQ multiplex PCR; TCRdb stores just in-frame clones and leaves some out. The sample records some 100,000 clones, roughly 87% being singletons. Study observations and caveats: Recipient marrow held GvH clones, some first seen in ileum or blood. Peak GvH clone levels in circulation were associated with early post-transplant HvG declines.

As regards this clone: What it recognizes is unknown.

The TCR was taken from a human donor who was the organ donor for an intestinal transplant. The sample consisted of unstimulated CD4+ T cells sorted from spleen or lymph node cells, taken before transplant.

The CDR3 region is CASSWTEGAGELFF. CDR3 coding DNA: TGTGCCAGCAGCTGGACAGAGGGCGCCGGGGAGCTGTTTTTT. The chain recombines TRBV7-6 with TRBJ2-2, with a tentative D call TRBD1 (6 bases). This CDR3 region has 14 residues. CDR1 is SGHVS and CDR2 is FNYEAQ in the germline V gene. With 4 bases removed from V and 6 bases from J, the gap between germline ends came to 12 bases.